This T cell receptor (beta chain) was recovered during a study of Ad26.COV2.S vaccination and SARS-CoV-2 variants. Study results and limitations: Placebo recipients had lower spike-specific TCR breadth than vaccine recipients. Whether participants received vaccine or placebo, their non-spike TCR breadth was similar.

Specified treatment: some 20 received Ad26.COV2.S at low or high dose, single or two shots; five or six received placebo; per-sample allocation not given. Vaccine and placebo recipients were sampled on day 63 after the first injection. The CDR3 length is 13 residues. V shed 6 bases and J 8 bases; nucleotides not matched to a gene: 6. Germline V CDR1 and CDR2: MNHEY, SMNVEV (reference sequence). Profiled with immunoSEQ multiplex PCR; TCRdb holds only in-frame clones, not every one. The sample lists around 380,000 clones; around nine tenths were seen once. On this clone: Its antigen is not identified.

The specimen comprised peripheral blood, sampled in a trial of Ad26.COV2.S vaccine versus placebo. The sequence derives from a person aged 18-65 years who received the Ad26.COV2.S COVID-19 vaccine or a placebo. V usage is TRBV27 and J usage is TRBJ1-2; TRBD1 matches 10 bases. The chain's CDR3 is CASSIGQGGGYTF. CDR3 in DNA: TGTGCCAGCAGCATAGGACAGGGGGGAGGCTACACCTTC.